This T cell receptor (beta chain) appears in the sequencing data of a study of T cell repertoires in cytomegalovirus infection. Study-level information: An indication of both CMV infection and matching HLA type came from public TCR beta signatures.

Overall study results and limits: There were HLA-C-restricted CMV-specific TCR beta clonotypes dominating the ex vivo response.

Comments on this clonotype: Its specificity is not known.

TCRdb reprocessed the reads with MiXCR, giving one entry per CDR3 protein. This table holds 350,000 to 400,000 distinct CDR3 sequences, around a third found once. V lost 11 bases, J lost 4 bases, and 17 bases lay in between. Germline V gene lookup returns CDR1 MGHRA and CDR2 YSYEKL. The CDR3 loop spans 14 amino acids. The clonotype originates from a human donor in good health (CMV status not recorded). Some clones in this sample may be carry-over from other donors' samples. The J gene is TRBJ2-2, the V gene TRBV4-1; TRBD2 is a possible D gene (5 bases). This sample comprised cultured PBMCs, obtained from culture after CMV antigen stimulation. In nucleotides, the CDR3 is TGCGCCTCCGGGGTACACGTTAGCACCGGGGAGCTGTTTTTT. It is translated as CASGVHVSTGELFF.